This T cell receptor beta chain was captured in a study of untreated major depressive disorder. Comment on this clone: Its antigen is not known.

The table came from immunoSEQ multiplex PCR; TCRdb's copy has only in-frame clones and leaves some out. The sample has some 20,000 clones, about 87% seen once; the top ten hold 5.1%. Findings and caveats of the study: Each subject's top five TRBV05-01 clones were all private. A comparatively small sample limits the generalizability of these findings. Depressed patients' CD4+ T cells carried increased TRBV05-01 (Vbeta 5.1) usage versus control CD4+ T cells. The sequencing tests were limited to three preselected Vbeta families.

The germline CDR1 and CDR2 sequences are MNHEY and SMNVEV (reference sequence). Trimming left V 4 bases short and J 5 bases short, with 14 bases between. This CDR3 spans 15 amino acids. V gene TRBV27 combines with J gene TRBJ2-2, with a possible D match to TRBD2 (6 bases). The sequenced sample was CD4+ T cells from PBMCs. The TCR sequence derives from a woman aged 25 to 45 in good health. The CDR3 loop is CASSWGPGGTGELFF. The CDR3 region has the DNA TGTGCCAGCAGTTGGGGACCCGGAGGGACCGGGGAGCTGTTTTTT.